This T cell receptor beta chain was sequenced in a study of blood T cell repertoires in COVID-19 (dated by TCRdb to 2018 to 2020). Regarding the study in general: Samples from collaborators originated in the United States, Italy and Spain and spanned both the acute and convalescent phases of COVID-19. Subjects who had been exposed to COVID-19, were actively infected with it, or had recovered from it provided the deeply sampled blood TCRbeta repertoires that made up the dataset. HLA class I and class II types, where available, came from metadata supplied by the sample provider rather than from assay-based typing. Sample metadata almost always included a de-identified subject ID, COVID-19 status, age in years and sex. Samples were obtained from the ongoing ImmuneRACE study (first 160 participants) and from 1,000 to 1,500 subjects provided by 6 global collaborators. The repertoires were released in a freely available public database intended as a resource for research on the immune response to SARS-CoV-2. The prospective study material was composed of cDNA or gDNA derived from T cells, B-cell-depleted T cells, or PBMCs.

The CDR3 has 16 amino acids, counting the end cysteine and phenylalanine. CDR3 DNA is the only sequence kept; it has 48 bases, read in frame from the first base. CDR1 SGHTA and CDR2 FQGNSA are derived from the germline V gene. V is trimmed back by 3 bases and J by 7 bases, and the junction contains 8 bases that no gene match accounts for. Collaborating institutions collected whole blood in K2EDTA tubes following their own protocols. For TCRbeta analysis, collaborators shipped samples in one of three forms: frozen whole blood, isolated PBMCs, or DNA extracted from either of those sample types. The paper's findings and limits, for the study overall: The amount of clinical and demographic metadata varied by source and participant and was provided uncurated.

In regard to this clone: It has no known antigen specificity. There are no base qualities to consult, and no much larger clone falls within one base.

TCRbeta CDR3 regions were amplified from genomic DNA by means of the immunoSEQ Assay, a bias-controlled multiplex PCR. The source study handled its data this way. Nucleated cell counts per sample were estimated from amplification of reference gene primers within the assay. To quantify the absolute abundance of each unique TCRbeta CDR3 rearrangement, sequence reads were collapsed and filtered. For each sample, productive Simpson clonality was calculated by taking the square root of Simpson's diversity index across productive rearrangements. The clones in this table, taken by TCRdb from immuneACCESS, are in-frame only. Not every clone is retained; where verified, under half of the shortfall comes from an unresolved V gene, and the cause of the rest is unknown. D and trimming come from the DNA, and the V and J calls and clone size come from that table. Present in this sample are approximately 220,000 clones, 75% to 90% of which were seen just once. Together, the top ten hold roughly 27% of the sample.

Recombination linked TRBV7-2 to TRBJ1-4; 10 bases in the middle match TRBD1. The sample was peripheral blood. The source of this sequence is a man aged 40-50 years with acute or convalescent COVID-19. The CDR3 protein: CASSFRGDRGSEKLFF. Read as DNA, the sequence is TGTGCCAGCAGCTTCCGCGGGGACAGGGGTAGTGAAAAACTGTTTTTT.